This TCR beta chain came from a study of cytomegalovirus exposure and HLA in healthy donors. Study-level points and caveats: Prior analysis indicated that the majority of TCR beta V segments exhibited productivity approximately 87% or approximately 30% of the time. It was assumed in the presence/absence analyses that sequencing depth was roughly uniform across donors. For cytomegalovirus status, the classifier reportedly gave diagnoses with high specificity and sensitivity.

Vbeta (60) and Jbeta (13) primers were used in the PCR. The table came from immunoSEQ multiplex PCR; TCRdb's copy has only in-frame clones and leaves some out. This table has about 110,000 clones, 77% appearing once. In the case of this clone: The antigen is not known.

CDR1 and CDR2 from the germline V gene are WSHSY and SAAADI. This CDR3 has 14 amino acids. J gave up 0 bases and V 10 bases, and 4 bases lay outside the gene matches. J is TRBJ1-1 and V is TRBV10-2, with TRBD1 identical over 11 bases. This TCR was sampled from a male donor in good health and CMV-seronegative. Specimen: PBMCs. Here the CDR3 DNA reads TGCGCCACCGCGGACAGGGGGCTGAACACTGAAGCTTTCTTT. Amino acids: CATADRGLNTEAFF.